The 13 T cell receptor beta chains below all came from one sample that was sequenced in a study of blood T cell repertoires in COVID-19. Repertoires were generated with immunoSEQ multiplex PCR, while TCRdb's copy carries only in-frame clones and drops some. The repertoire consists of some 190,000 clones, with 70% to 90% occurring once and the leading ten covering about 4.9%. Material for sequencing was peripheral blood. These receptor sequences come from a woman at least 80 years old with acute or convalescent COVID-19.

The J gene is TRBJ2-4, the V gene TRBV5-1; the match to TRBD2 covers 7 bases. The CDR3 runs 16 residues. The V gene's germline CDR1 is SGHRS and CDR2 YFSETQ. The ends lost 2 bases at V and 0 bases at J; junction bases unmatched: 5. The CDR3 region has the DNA TGCGCCAGCAGCTTTGGGGGACTATTAGCCAAAAACATTCAGTACTTC. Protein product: CASSFGGLLAKNIQYF.

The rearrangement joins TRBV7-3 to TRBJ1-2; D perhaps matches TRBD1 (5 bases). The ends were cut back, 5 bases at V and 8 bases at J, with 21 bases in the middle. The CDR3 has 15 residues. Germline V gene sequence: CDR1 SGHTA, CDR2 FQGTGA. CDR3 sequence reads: CASSPSRGGLGGYTF. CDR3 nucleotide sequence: TGTGCCAGCAGCCCGTCTAGGGGAGGGCTGGGGGGCTACACCTTC.

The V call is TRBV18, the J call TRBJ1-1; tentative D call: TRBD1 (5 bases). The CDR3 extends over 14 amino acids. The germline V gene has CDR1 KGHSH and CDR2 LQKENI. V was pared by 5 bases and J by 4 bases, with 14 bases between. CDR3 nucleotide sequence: TGTGCCAGCTCATACCGAGCCGGGGGCACTGAAGCTTTCTTT. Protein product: CASSYRAGGTEAFF.

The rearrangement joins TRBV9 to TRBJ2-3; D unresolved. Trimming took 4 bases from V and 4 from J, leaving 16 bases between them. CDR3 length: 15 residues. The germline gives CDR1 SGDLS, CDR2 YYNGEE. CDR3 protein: CASSTRVEVSDTQYF. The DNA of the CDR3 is TGTGCCAGCAGCACCCGGGTTGAGGTATCAGATACGCAGTATTTT. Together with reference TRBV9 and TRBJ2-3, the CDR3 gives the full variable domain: DSGVTQTPKHLITATGQRVTLRCSPRSGDLSVYWYQQSLDQGLQFLIQYYNGEERAKGNILERFSAQQFPDLHSELNLSSLELGDSALYFCASSTRVEVSDTQYFGPGTRLTVL.

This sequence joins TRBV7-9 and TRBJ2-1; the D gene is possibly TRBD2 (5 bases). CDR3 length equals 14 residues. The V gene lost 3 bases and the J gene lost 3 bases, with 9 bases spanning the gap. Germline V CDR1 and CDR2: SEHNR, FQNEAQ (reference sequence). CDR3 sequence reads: CASSFRTGYNEQFF. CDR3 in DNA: TGTGCCAGCAGCTTTCGGACTGGCTACAATGAGCAGTTCTTC.

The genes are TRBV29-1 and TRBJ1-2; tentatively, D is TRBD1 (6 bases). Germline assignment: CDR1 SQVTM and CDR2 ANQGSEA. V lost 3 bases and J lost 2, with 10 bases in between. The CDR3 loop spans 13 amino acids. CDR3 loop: CSVEGQTNYGYTF. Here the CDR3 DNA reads TGCAGCGTTGAGGGACAAACGAACTATGGCTACACCTTC. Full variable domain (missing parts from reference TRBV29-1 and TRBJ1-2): SAVISQKPSRDICQRGTSLTIQCQVDSQVTMMFWYRQQPGQSLTLIATANQGSEATYESGFVIDKFPISRPNLTFSTLTVSNMSPEDSSIYLCSVEGQTNYGYTFGSGTRLTVV.

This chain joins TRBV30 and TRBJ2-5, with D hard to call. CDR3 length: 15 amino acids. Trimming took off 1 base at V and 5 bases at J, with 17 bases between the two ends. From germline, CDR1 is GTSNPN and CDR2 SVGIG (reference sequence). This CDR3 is CAWSDRRYAGETQYF. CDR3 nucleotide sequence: TGTGCCTGGAGTGACCGGCGGTACGCCGGGGAGACCCAGTACTTC.

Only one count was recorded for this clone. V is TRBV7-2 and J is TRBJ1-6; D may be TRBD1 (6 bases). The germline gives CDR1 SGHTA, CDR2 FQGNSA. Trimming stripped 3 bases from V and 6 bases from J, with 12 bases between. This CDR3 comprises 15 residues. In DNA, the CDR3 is TGTGCCAGCAGCTTCCTAAGACAGGTTAATTCACCCCTCCACTTT. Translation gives CASSFLRQVNSPLHF.

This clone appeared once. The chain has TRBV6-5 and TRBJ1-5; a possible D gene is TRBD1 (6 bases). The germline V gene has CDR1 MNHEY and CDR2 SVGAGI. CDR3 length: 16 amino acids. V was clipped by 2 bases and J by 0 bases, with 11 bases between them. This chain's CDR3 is CASSYRGTFSNQPQHF. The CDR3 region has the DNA TGTGCCAGCAGTTACCGAGGGACATTTAGCAATCAGCCCCAGCATTTT.

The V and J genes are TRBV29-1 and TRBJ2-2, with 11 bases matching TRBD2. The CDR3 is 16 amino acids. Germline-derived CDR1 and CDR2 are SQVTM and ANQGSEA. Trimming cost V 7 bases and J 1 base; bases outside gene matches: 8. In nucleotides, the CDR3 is TGCAGCGCAACCTCTAGCGGGAGGTTGAACACCGGGGAGCTGTTTTTT. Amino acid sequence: CSATSSGRLNTGELFF.

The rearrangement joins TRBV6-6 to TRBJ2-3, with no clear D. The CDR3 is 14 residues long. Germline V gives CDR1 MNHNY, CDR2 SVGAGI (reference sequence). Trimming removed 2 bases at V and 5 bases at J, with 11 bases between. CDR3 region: CASSYVEVGDTQYF. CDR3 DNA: TGTGCCAGCAGTTACGTTGAGGTCGGAGATACGCAGTATTTT.

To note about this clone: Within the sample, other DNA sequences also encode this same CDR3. CDR3 sequence (DNA): TGTGCCAGCAGTAGACAGGGCGCGTATGGCTACACCTTC. It specifies CASSRQGAYGYTF. The J gene is TRBJ1-2, the V gene TRBV28, with 7 bases matching TRBD1. The CDR3 length is 13 residues. Germline V CDR1 and CDR2: MDHEN, SYDVKM. The J segment lost 5 bases and the V segment lost 5 bases, leaving 5 bases of the junction unmatched.

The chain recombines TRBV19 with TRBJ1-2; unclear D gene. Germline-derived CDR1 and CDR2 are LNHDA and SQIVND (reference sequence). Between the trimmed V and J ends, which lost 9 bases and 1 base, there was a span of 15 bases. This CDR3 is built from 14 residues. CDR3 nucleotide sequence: TGTGCCAGCTCCGGGGTTTACCTTAACTATGGCTACACCTTC. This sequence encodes CASSGVYLNYGYTF.